A single sample gave rise to the 11 T cell receptor beta chains below, sequenced in a study of blood T cell repertoires in COVID-19. Clones were read by immunoSEQ multiplex PCR, and TCRdb kept only the in-frame ones, dropping some. The sample has 110,000 to 150,000 clones, around 87% seen once. Sequencing was performed on peripheral blood. The receptors were sampled from a human donor in a cohort sampled during active COVID-19.

The table lists this clone with a few counts. The genes are TRBV18 and TRBJ1-1; 7 bases agree with TRBD1. Germline CDR1 reads KGHSH; CDR2 reads LQKENI. This CDR3 region has 17 residues. J was trimmed by 0 bases and V by 2 bases; bases with no gene match: 9. The DNA of the CDR3 is TGTGCCAGCTCACCAGTAGGGACAGATCAGATGAACACTGAAGCTTTCTTT. It is translated as CASSPVGTDQMNTEAFF.

This chain uses TRBV4-2 with TRBJ1-4; 8 bases match TRBD1. Germline V gene lookup returns CDR1 LGHNA and CDR2 YNFKEQ. The V segment lost 2 bases and the J segment 4 bases; nucleotides outside the gene matches: 6. This CDR3 is 16 amino acids long. CDR3 DNA: TGTGCCAGCAGCCAACCCCAGGGGGCAGTTAATGAAAAACTGTTTTTT. Residues: CASSQPQGAVNEKLFF.

The chain uses TRBV19 and TRBJ1-5; D gene ambiguous. The length of the CDR3 is 14 residues. From germline, CDR1 is LNHDA and CDR2 SQIVND (reference sequence). Trimming removed 9 bases at V and 2 bases at J, with 14 bases between. DNA for the CDR3: TGTGCCAGCGAGTCGCTTTTTGGCAATCAGCCCCAGCATTTT. It specifies CASESLFGNQPQHF. Together with reference TRBV19 and TRBJ1-5, the CDR3 gives the full variable domain: DGGITQSPKYLFRKEGQNVTLSCEQNLNHDAMYWYRQDPGQGLRLIYYSQIVNDFQKGDIAEGYSVSREKKESFPLTVTSAQKNPTAFYLCASESLFGNQPQHFGDGTRLSIL.

This chain uses TRBV5-1 with TRBJ1-1, with a weak D call TRBD1 (5 bases). The CDR3 consists of 15 residues. Germline-derived CDR1 and CDR2 are SGHRS and YFSETQ. V lost 4 bases and J 0 bases, leaving 13 bases between the germline ends. The CDR3 region is CASSLSGGLNTEAFF. The CDR3 region has the DNA TGCGCCAGCAGCCTCTCGGGGGGACTGAACACTGAAGCTTTCTTT.

This clone was counted a few times. This chain joins TRBV4-1 and TRBJ2-3; TRBD1 matches at 7 bases. The germline V gene has CDR1 MGHRA and CDR2 YSYEKL. The J segment lost 0 bases and the V segment lost 5 bases, leaving 11 bases of the junction unmatched. This CDR3 contains 17 residues. CDR3 loop: CASSETGPLTSTDTQYF. CDR3 sequence (DNA): TGCGCCAGCAGCGAGACAGGGCCCCTAACTAGCACAGATACGCAGTATTTT.

The rearrangement joins TRBV19 to TRBJ2-1; no clear D. There are 12 residues in the CDR3. V lost 9 bases and J lost 7, with 13 bases in between. The germline V gene encodes CDR1 LNHDA and CDR2 SQIVND (reference sequence). CDR3 sequence: CASAPNWNEQFF. The CDR3 DNA sequence: TGTGCCAGCGCCCCGAACTGGAATGAGCAGTTCTTC.

This clone was counted only a few times. The chain recombines TRBV19 with TRBJ1-5; D is unresolved. CDR1 is LNHDA and CDR2 is SQIVND in the germline V gene (reference sequence). CDR3 length: 14 residues. V gave up 10 bases and J gave up 0 bases, with 13 bases separating them. The CDR3 sequence: CATSGTTSNQPQHF. Here the CDR3 DNA reads TGTGCCACCTCTGGAACTACTAGCAATCAGCCCCAGCATTTT.

The chain uses TRBV4-1 and TRBJ2-2; TRBD1 might be the D (6 bases). Germline CDR1 and CDR2: MGHRA and YSYEKL. V was clipped by 8 bases and J by 2 bases, with 21 bases between them. The CDR3 runs 17 residues. The CDR3 sequence is CASEEVFKGENTGELFF. The CDR3 nucleotides read TGCGCCAGCGAGGAGGTTTTTAAGGGGGAAAACACCGGGGAGCTGTTTTTT.

The V call is TRBV28, the J call TRBJ2-7; 7 bases are a match to TRBD1. The CDR3 consists of 14 residues. Germline V CDR1 and CDR2: MDHEN, SYDVKM. With V trimmed by 6 bases and J by 2 bases, 7 bases remained unmatched. DNA for the CDR3: TGTGCCAGCAGACACGGGACAGCCCCCTACGAGCAGTACTTC. Translation: CASRHGTAPYEQYF.

V and J are TRBV11-2 and TRBJ2-3; 10 bases align to TRBD2. The CDR3 loop spans 14 amino acids. Looked up from germline, CDR1 is SGHAT and CDR2 is FQNNGV. V was clipped by 4 bases and J by 4 bases; unmatched bases: 2. The CDR3 protein is CASSSSGSPDTQYF. The DNA of the CDR3 is TGTGCCAGCAGCTCTAGCGGGAGTCCAGATACGCAGTATTTT.

The V and J genes are TRBV7-9 and TRBJ1-1; 7 positions agree with TRBD1. The germline gives CDR1 SEHNR, CDR2 FQNEAQ (reference sequence). Losses at the gene ends were 0 bases for V and 7 bases for J; bases not matched to a gene: 5. The CDR3 sequence is 14 residues long. CDR3 nucleotide sequence: TGTGCCAGCAGCTTAGCACAGGGGAACCATGAAGCTTTCTTT. This codes for CASSLAQGNHEAFF.